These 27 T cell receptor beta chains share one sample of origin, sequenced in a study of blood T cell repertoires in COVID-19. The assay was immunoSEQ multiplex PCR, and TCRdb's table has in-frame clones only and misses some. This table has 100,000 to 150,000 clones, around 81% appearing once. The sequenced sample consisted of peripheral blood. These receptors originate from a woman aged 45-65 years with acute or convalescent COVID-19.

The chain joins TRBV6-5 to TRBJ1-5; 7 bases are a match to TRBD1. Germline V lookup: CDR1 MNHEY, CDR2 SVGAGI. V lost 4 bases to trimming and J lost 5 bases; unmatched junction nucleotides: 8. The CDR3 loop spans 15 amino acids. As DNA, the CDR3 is TGTGCCAGCAGTTGGAGCCGGGACAGATATCAGCCCCAGCATTTT. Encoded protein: CASSWSRDRYQPQHF.

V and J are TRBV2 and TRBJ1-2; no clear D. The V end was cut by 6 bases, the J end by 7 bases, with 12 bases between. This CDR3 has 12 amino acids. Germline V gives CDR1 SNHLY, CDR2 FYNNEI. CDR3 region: CASRTSISGYTF. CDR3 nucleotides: TGTGCCAGCAGGACATCGATCTCTGGCTACACCTTC.

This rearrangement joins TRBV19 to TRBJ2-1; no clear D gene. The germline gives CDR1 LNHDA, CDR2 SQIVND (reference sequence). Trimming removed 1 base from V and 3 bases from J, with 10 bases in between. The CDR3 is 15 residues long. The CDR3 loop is CASSIAPYLYNEQFF. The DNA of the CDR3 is TGTGCCAGTAGTATAGCTCCCTACCTCTACAATGAGCAGTTCTTC.

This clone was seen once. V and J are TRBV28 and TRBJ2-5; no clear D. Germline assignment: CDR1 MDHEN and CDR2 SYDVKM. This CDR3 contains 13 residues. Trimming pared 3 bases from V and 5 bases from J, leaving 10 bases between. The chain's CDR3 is CASSLNVGETQYF. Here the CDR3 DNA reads TGTGCCAGCAGTTTGAATGTCGGGGAGACCCAGTACTTC.

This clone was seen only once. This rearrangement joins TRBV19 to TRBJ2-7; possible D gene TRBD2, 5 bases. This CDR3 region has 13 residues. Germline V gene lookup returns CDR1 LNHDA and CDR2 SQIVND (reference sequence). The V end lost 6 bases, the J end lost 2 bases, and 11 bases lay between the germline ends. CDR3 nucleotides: TGTGCCAGTAGCGCCGGGGTTCCCTACGAGCAGTACTTC. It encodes CASSAGVPYEQYF.

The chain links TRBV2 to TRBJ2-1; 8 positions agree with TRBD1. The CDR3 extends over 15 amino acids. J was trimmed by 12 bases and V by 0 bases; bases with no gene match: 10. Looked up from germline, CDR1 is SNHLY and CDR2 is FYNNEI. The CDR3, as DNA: TGTGCCAGCAGTGAAGCGGGGACAGGCGTCCTCCCGCAGTTCTTC. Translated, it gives CASSEAGTGVLPQFF.

The CDR3 loop reads CASSVQARTGNTIYF. The CDR3 DNA sequence: TGTGCCAGCAGCGTTCAGGCGAGAACTGGAAACACCATATATTTT. The chain couples TRBV9 to TRBJ1-3; D gene uncertain. Germline lookup yields CDR1 SGDLS and CDR2 YYNGEE. The V end lost 2 bases, the J end lost 2 bases, and 11 bases lay between the germline ends. This CDR3 is 15 amino acids long.

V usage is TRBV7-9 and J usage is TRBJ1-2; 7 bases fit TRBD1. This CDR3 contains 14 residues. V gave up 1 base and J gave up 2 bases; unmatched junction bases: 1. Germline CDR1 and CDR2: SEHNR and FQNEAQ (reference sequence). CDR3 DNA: TGTGCCAGCAGCTTAGAGACAGGGAACTATGGCTACACCTTC. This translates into CASSLETGNYGYTF.

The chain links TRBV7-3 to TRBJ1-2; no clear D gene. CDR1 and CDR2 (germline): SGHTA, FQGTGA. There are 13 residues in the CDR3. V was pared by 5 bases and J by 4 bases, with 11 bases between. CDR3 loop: CASSDGTSYGYTF. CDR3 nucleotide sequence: TGTGCCAGCAGCGATGGTACTAGCTATGGCTACACCTTC.

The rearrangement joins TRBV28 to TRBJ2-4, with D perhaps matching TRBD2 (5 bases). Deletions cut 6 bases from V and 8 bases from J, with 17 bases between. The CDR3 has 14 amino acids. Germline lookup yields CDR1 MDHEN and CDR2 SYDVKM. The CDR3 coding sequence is TGTGCCAGCAGCGTCCAATCTACCGGGGACATTCAGTACTTC. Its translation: CASSVQSTGDIQYF.

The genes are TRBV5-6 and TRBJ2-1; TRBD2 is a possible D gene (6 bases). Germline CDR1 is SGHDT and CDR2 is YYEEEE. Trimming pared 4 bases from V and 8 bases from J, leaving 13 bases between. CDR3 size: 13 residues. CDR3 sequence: CASSTGLRHEQFF. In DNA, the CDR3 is TGTGCCAGCAGCACGGGACTCCGCCATGAGCAGTTCTTC.

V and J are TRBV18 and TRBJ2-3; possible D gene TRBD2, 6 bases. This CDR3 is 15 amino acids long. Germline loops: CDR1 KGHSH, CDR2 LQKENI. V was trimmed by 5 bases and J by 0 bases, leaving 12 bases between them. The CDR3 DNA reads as TGTGCCAGCTCATCCTTAGCGGATAGCACAGATACGCAGTATTTT. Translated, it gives CASSSLADSTDTQYF. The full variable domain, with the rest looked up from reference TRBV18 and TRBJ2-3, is NAGVMQNPRHLVRRRGQEARLRCSPMKGHSHVYWYRQLPEEGLKFMVYLQKENIIDESGMPKERFSAEFPKEGPSILRIQQVVRGDSAAYFCASSSLADSTDTQYFGPGTRLTVL.

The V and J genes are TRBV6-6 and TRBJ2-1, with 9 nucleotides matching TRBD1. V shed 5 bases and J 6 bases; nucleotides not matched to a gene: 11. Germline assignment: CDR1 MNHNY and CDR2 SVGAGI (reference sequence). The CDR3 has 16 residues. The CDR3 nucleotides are TGTGCCAGCAGTCTATACGGGGACAGGGAGGGCAATGAGCAGTTCTTC. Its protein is CASSLYGDREGNEQFF.

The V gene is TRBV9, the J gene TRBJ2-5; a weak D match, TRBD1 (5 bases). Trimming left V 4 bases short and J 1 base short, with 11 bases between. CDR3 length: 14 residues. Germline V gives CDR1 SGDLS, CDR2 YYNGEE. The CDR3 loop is CASSSRQSQETQYF. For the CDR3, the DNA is TGTGCCAGCAGCTCCCGACAGAGCCAAGAGACCCAGTACTTC.

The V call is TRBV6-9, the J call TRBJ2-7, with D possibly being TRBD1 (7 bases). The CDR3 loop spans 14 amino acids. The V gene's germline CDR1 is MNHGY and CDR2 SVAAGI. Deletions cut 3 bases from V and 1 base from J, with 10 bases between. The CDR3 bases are TGTGCCAGCAGTTACGCAGGGGGGTCCTACGAGCAGTACTTC. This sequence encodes CASSYAGGSYEQYF.

CDR3 region: CASSPRLAGTTDTQYF. The CDR3 DNA reads as TGTGCCAGTAGTCCGCGACTAGCGGGAACAACAGATACGCAGTATTTT. The V and J genes are TRBV19 and TRBJ2-3; TRBD2 aligns across 11 bases. V gave up 5 bases and J gave up 3 bases; unmatched junction bases: 7. The CDR3 is 16 amino acids. CDR1 is LNHDA and CDR2 is SQIVND in the germline V gene (reference sequence).

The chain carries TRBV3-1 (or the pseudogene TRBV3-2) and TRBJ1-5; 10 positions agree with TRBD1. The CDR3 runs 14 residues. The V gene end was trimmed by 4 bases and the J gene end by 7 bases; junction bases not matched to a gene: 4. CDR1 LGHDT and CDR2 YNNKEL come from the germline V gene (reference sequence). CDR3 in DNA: TGTGCCAGCAGCCTTCGACAGGGGGCACAGCCCCAGCATTTT. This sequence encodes CASSLRQGAQPQHF.

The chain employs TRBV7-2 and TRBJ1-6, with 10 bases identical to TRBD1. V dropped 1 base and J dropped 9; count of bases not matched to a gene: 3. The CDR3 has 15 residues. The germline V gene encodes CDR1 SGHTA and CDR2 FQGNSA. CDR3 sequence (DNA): TGTGCCAGCAGCTTAGGGGGACAGGGGTCTTCACCCCTCCACTTT. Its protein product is CASSLGGQGSSPLHF.

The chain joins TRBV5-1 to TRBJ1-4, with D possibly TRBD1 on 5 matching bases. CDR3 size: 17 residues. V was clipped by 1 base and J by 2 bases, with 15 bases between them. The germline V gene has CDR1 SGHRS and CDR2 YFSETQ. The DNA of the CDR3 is TGCGCCAGCAGCTTGACCCCCAATGGGGGGACTAATGAAAAACTGTTTTTT. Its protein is CASSLTPNGGTNEKLFF.

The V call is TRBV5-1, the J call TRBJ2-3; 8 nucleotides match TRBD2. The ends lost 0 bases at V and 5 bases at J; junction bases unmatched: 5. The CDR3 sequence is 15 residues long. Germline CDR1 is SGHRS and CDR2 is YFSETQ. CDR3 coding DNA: TGCGCCAGCAGCTTGGCGGGAGGGCCGGGAGATACGCAGTATTTT. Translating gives CASSLAGGPGDTQYF.

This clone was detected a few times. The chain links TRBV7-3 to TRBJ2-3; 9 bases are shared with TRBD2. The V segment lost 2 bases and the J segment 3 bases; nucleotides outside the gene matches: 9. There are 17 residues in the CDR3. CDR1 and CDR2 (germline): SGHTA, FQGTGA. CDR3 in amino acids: CASSLAPASGVTDTQYF. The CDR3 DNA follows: TGTGCCAGCAGCTTAGCCCCGGCTAGCGGGGTAACAGATACGCAGTATTTT.

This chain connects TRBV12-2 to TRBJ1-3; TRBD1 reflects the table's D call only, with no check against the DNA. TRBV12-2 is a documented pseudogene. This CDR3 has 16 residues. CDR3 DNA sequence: TGTGCAAGTCGCTTCAGACAGGGGGCATTTGGAAACACCATATATTTT. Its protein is CASRFRQGAFGNTIYF.

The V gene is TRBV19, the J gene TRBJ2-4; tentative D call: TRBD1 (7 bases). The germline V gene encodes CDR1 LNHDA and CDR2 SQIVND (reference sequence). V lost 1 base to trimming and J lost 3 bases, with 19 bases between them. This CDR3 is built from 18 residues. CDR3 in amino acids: CASSIAHGGGGGKNIQYF. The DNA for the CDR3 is TGTGCCAGTAGTATAGCTCACGGAGGGGGCGGAGGCAAAAACATTCAGTACTTC. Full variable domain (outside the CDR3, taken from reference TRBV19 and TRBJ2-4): DGGITQSPKYLFRKEGQNVTLSCEQNLNHDAMYWYRQDPGQGLRLIYYSQIVNDFQKGDIAEGYSVSREKKESFPLTVTSAQKNPTAFYLCASSIAHGGGGGKNIQYFGAGTRLSVL.

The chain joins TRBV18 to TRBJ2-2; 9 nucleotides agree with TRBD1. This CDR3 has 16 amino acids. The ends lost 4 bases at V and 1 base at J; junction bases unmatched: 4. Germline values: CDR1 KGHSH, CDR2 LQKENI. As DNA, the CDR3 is TGTGCCAGCTCACGAACAGGGGGCATGAACACCGGGGAGCTGTTTTTT. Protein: CASSRTGGMNTGELFF.

This CDR3 is CASSLTGAGAEAFF. As DNA, the CDR3 is TGTGCCAGCTCCTTAACAGGGGCCGGGGCTGAAGCTTTCTTT. The chain is built from TRBV6-5 and TRBJ1-1; 7 bases are shared with TRBD1. V gave up 8 bases and J gave up 6 bases; unmatched junction bases: 12. The CDR3 consists of 14 residues. Germline V lookup: CDR1 MNHEY, CDR2 SVGAGI.

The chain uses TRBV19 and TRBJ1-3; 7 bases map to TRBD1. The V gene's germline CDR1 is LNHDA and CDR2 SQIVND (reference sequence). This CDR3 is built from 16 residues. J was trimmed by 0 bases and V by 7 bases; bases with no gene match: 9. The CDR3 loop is CASKQGQLHSGNTIYF. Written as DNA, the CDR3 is TGTGCCAGTAAACAGGGACAGTTACACTCTGGAAACACCATATATTTT.

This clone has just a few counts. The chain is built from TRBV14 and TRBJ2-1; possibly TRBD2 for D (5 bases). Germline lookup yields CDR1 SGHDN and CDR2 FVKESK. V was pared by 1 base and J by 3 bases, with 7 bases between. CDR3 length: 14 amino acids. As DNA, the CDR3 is TGTGCCAGCAGCCAAGTCGCGGGCTACAATGAGCAGTTCTTC. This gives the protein CASSQVAGYNEQFF.